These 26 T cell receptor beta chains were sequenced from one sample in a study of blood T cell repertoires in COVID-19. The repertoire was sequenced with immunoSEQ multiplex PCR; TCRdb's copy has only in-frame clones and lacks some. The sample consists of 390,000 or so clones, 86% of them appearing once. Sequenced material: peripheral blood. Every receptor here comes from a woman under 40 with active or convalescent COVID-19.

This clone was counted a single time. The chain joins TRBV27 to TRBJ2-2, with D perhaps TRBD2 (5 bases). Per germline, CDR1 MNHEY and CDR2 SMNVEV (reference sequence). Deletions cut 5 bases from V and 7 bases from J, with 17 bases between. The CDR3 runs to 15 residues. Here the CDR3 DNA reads TGTGCCAGCAGTCTGTTGTCGATCGGGAACGGGGAGCTGTTTTTT. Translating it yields CASSLLSIGNGELFF.

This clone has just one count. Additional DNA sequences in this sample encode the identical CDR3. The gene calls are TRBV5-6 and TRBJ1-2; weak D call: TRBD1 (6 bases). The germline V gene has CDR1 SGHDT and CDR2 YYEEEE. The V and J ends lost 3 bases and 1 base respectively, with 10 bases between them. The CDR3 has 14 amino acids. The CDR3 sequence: CASSSGQINYGYTF. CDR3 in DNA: TGTGCCAGCAGCTCCGGACAGATTAACTATGGCTACACCTTC.

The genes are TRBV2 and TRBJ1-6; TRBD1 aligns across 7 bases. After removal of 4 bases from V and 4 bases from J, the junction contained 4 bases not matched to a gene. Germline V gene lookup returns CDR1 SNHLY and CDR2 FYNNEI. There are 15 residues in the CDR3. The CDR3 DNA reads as TGTGCCAGCAGTGGGGACAGTACTTATAATTCACCCCTCCACTTT. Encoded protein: CASSGDSTYNSPLHF.

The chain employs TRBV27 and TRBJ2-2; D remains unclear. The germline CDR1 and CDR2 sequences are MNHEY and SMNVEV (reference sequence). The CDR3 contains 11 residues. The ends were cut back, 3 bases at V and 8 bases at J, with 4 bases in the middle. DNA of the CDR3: TGTGCCAGCAGTTTTCTAGGGGAGCTGTTTTTT. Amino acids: CASSFLGELFF.

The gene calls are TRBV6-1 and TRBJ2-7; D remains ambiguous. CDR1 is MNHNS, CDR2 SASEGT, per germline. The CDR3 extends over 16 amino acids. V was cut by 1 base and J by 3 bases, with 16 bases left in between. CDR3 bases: TGTGCCAGCAGTGAAGACCCCACGTGGGCCAACTACGAGCAGTACTTC. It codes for CASSEDPTWANYEQYF.

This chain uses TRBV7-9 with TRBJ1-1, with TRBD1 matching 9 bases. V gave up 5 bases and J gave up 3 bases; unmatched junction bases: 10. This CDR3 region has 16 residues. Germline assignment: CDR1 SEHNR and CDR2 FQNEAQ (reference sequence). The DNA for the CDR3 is TGTGCCAGCAGCCTTAGCCCGGGGACAGGGTACACTGAAGCTTTCTTT. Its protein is CASSLSPGTGYTEAFF.

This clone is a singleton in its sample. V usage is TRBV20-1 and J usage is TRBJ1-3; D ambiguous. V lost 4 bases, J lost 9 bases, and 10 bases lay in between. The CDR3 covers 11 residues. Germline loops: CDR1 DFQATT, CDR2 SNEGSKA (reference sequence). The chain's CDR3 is CSATLAGTIYF. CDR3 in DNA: TGCAGTGCTACCCTAGCTGGCACCATATATTTT.

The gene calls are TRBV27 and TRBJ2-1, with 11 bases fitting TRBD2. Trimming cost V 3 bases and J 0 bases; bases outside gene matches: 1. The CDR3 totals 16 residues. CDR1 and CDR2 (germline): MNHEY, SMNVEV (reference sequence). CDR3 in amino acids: CASSLGTSGSYNEQFF. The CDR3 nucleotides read TGTGCCAGCAGTTTGGGGACTAGCGGCTCCTACAATGAGCAGTTCTTC.

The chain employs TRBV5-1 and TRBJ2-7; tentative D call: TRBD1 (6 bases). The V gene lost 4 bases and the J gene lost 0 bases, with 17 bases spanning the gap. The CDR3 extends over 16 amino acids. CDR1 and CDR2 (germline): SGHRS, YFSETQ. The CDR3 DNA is TGCGCCAGCAGCACAACCACAGGGACCTACTCCTACGAGCAGTACTTC. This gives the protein CASSTTTGTYSYEQYF.

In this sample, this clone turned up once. The CDR3 DNA sequence: TGTGCCAGCAGTCTTACAGGGGGTACTGAAGCTTTCTTT. Protein sequence: CASSLTGGTEAFF. The chain uses TRBV6-5 and TRBJ1-1; 8 bases fit TRBD1. This CDR3 is built from 13 residues. The V gene's germline CDR1 is MNHEY and CDR2 SVGAGI. Losses at the gene ends were 5 bases for V and 5 bases for J; bases not matched to a gene: 4.

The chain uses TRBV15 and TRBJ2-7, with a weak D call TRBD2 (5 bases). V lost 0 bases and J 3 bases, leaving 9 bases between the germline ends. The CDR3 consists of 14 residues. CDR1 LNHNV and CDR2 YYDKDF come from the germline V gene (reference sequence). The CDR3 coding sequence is TGTGCCACCAGCAGAGATTTCGGGGTCTACGAGCAGTACTTC. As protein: CATSRDFGVYEQYF.

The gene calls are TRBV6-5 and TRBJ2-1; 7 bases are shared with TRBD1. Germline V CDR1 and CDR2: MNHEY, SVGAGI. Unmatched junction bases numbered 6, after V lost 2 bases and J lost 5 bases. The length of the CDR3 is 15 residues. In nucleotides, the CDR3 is TGTGCCAGCAGTTACGAGGGGGCCCAACACAATGAGCAGTTCTTC. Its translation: CASSYEGAQHNEQFF.

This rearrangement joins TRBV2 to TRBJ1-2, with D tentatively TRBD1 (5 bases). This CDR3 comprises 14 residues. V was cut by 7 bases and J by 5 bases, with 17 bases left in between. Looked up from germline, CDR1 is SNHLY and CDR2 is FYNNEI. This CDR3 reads CASTPNGGSYGYTF. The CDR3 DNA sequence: TGTGCCAGCACCCCAAACGGGGGTTCGTATGGCTACACCTTC.

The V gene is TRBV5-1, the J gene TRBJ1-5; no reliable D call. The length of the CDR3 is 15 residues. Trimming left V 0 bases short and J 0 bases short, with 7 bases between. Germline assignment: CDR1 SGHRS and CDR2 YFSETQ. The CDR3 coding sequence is TGCGCCAGCAGCTTGGGGGCAAATAGCAATCAGCCCCAGCATTTT. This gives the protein CASSLGANSNQPQHF.

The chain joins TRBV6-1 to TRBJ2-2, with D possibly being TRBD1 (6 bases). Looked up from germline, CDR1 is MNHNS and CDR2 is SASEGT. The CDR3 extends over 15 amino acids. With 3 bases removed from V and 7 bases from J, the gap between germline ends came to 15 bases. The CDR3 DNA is TGTGCCAGCAGTGATGCGAATGGGGGCCTCGGGGAGCTGTTTTTT. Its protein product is CASSDANGGLGELFF.

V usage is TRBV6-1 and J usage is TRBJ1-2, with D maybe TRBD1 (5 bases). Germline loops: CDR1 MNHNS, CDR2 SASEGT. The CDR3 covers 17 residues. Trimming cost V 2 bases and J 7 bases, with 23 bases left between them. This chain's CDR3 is CASSEYGGNTQTGGYTF. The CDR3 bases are TGTGCCAGCAGTGAATACGGGGGTAACACTCAGACGGGTGGCTACACCTTC.

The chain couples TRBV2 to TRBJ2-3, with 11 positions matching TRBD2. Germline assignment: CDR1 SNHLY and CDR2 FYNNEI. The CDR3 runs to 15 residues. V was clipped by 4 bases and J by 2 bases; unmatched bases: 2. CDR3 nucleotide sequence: TGTGCCAGCAGTGTACTAGCGGGGGCCACAGATACGCAGTATTTT. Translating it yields CASSVLAGATDTQYF.

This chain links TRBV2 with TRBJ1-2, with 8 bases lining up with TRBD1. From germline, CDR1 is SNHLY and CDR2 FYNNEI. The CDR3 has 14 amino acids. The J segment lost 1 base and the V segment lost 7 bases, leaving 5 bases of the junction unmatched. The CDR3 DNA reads TGTGCCAGCACCCAAACAGGGGGTAACTATGGCTACACCTTC. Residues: CASTQTGGNYGYTF.

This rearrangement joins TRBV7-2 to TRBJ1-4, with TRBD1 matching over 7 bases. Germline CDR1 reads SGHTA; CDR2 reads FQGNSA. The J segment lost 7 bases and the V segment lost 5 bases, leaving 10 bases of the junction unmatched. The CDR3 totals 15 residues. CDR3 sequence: CASSPQAGGSEKLFF. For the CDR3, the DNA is TGTGCCAGCAGCCCGCAAGCAGGGGGAAGTGAAAAACTGTTTTTT.

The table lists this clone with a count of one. The CDR3 here is CASSRPGGEGYTF. The CDR3 DNA is TGTGCCAGCAGCCGACCAGGGGGTGAGGGCTACACCTTC. The chain carries TRBV7-9 and TRBJ1-2; TRBD1 aligns across 7 bases. The V gene's germline CDR1 is SEHNR and CDR2 FQNEAQ (reference sequence). This CDR3 has 13 amino acids. V lost 5 bases and J lost 8; bases outside the gene matches: 8.

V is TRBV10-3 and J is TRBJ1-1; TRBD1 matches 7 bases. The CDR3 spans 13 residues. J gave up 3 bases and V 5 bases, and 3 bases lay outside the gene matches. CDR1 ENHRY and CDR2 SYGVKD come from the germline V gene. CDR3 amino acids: CAISTGVDTEAFF. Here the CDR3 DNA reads TGTGCCATCAGTACAGGGGTAGACACTGAAGCTTTCTTT.

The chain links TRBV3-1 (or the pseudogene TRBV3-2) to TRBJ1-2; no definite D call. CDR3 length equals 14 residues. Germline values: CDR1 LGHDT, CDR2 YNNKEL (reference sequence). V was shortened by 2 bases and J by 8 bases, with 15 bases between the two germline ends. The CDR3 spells CASSQIVLGSGYTF. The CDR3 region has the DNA TGTGCCAGCAGCCAAATAGTTCTAGGTAGCGGCTACACCTTC.

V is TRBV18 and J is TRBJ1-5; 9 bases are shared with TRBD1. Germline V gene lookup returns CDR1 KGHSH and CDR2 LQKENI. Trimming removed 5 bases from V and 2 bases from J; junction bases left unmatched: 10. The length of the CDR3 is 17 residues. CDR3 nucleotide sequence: TGTGCCAGCTCAGGACTAACAGGGGGCATTGGCAATCAGCCCCAGCATTTT. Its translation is CASSGLTGGIGNQPQHF.

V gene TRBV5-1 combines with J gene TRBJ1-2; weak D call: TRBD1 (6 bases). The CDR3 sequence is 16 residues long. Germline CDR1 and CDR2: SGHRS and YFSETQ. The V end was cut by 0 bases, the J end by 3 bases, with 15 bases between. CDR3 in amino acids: CASSLASGAFDYGYTF. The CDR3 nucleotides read TGCGCCAGCAGCTTGGCCTCAGGGGCTTTCGACTATGGCTACACCTTC.

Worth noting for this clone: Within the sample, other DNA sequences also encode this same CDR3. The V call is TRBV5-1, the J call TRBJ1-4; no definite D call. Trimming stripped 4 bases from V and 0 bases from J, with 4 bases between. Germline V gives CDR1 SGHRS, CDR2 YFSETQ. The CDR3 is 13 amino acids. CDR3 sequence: CASSPATNEKLFF. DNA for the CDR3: TGCGCCAGCAGCCCCGCAACTAATGAAAAACTGTTTTTT. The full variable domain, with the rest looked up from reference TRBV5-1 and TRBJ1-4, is KAGVTQTPRYLIKTRGQQVTLSCSPISGHRSVSWYQQTPGQGLQFLFEYFSETQRNKGNFPGRFSGRQFSNSRSEMNVSTLELGDSALYLCASSPATNEKLFFGSGTQLSVL.

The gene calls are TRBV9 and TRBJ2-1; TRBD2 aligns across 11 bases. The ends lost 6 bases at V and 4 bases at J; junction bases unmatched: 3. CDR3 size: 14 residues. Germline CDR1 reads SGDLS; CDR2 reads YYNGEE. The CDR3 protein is CASKLAGVYNEQFF. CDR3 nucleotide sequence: TGTGCCAGCAAACTAGCGGGAGTATACAATGAGCAGTTCTTC.